The rows below give T cell receptor beta chains drawn from one sample of a study of blood T cell repertoires in COVID-19. Here immunoSEQ multiplex PCR was the method, and the copy in TCRdb shows in-frame clones only, minus some. This table holds a few hundred thousand clones, approximately 90% found once. Source material: PBMCs or T cells enriched from blood (not recorded which). The receptors were sampled from a woman in her fifties or sixties who had recovered from COVID-19. Both conserved end residues are part of each CDR3. Each record gives: V gene, D gene, clone size, J gene, CDR3 protein, CDR3 DNA. A D gene is named only where the DNA matches it firmly. Clone size is stated in some rows and not others, as once, few, many or a class when expanded.

v_call: TRBV9
d_call: NA
clone_size: NA
j_call: TRBJ1-1
cdr3_aa: CASSARDTSFRGSEAFF
cdr3_nt: TGTGCCAGCAGCGCCCGGGACACCTCCTTCAGAGGGAGTGAAGCTTTCTTT

v_call: TRBV30
d_call: TRBD1
clone_size: NA
j_call: TRBJ2-3
cdr3_aa: CAWDKSGGSTDTQYF
cdr3_nt: TGTGCCTGGGATAAATCAGGGGGTAGCACAGATACGCAGTATTTT

v_call: TRBV5-1
d_call: TRBD1
clone_size: NA
j_call: TRBJ2-3
cdr3_aa: CASTPGQGRNTQYF
cdr3_nt: TGCGCCAGCACACCGGGACAGGGGAGAAATACGCAGTATTTT

v_call: TRBV7-3
d_call: TRBD1
clone_size: NA
j_call: TRBJ2-7
cdr3_aa: CASSPDRYSYEQYF
cdr3_nt: TGTGCCAGCAGCCCGGACAGGTACTCCTACGAGCAGTACTTC

v_call: TRBV19
d_call: TRBD1
clone_size: NA
j_call: TRBJ1-1
cdr3_aa: CASSVVRDREAFF
cdr3_nt: TGTGCCAGTAGTGTCGTCCGGGACAGGGAAGCTTTCTTT

v_call: TRBV28
d_call: TRBD1
clone_size: NA
j_call: TRBJ1-5
cdr3_aa: CASTPGDRGQWQPQHF
cdr3_nt: TGTGCCAGCACCCCTGGGGACAGGGGGCAATGGCAGCCCCAGCATTTT

v_call: TRBV13
d_call: NA
clone_size: NA
j_call: TRBJ2-4
cdr3_aa: CASSSTGPWAKNIQYF
cdr3_nt: TGTGCCAGCAGCTCTACAGGACCTTGGGCCAAAAACATTCAGTACTTC

v_call: TRBV18
d_call: TRBD1
clone_size: NA
j_call: TRBJ2-4
cdr3_aa: CASSPPSTDREIQYF
cdr3_nt: TGTGCCAGCTCACCTCCATCCACGGACAGGGAGATTCAGTACTTC

v_call: TRBV7-9
d_call: TRBD1
clone_size: NA
j_call: TRBJ1-3
cdr3_aa: CASSHYRGSGNTIYF
cdr3_nt: TGTGCCAGCAGTCATTACAGGGGTTCTGGAAACACCATATATTTT

v_call: TRBV18
d_call: NA
clone_size: NA
j_call: TRBJ1-2
cdr3_aa: CASSPRGDNYGYTF
cdr3_nt: TGTGCCAGCTCACCCCGGGGGGACAACTATGGCTACACCTTC

v_call: TRBV18
d_call: NA
clone_size: NA
j_call: TRBJ1-1
cdr3_aa: CASSQEGVAFF
cdr3_nt: TGTGCCAGCTCGCAGGAAGGGGTAGCTTTCTTT

v_call: TRBV6-5
d_call: TRBD1
clone_size: once
j_call: TRBJ1-6
cdr3_aa: CASSYNRGGNSPLHF
cdr3_nt: TGTGCCAGCAGTTACAACAGGGGAGGAAATTCACCCCTCCACTTT

v_call: TRBV29-1
d_call: NA
clone_size: NA
j_call: TRBJ2-1
cdr3_aa: CSARTHYNEQFF
cdr3_nt: TGCAGCGCTAGGACACATTACAATGAGCAGTTCTTC

v_call: TRBV5-1
d_call: NA
clone_size: few
j_call: TRBJ1-2
cdr3_aa: CASSLPGGYYGYTF
cdr3_nt: TGCGCCAGCAGCTTGCCCGGGGGGTACTATGGCTACACCTTC

v_call: TRBV7-3
d_call: TRBD1
clone_size: NA
j_call: TRBJ1-3
cdr3_aa: CASSQGAGNTIYF
cdr3_nt: TGTGCCAGCAGCCAGGGGGCGGGAAACACCATATATTTT

v_call: TRBV2
d_call: NA
clone_size: NA
j_call: TRBJ2-2
cdr3_aa: CASYSTGELFF
cdr3_nt: TGTGCCAGCTATAGTACCGGGGAGCTGTTTTTT

v_call: TRBV4-1
d_call: TRBD1
clone_size: once
j_call: TRBJ2-5
cdr3_aa: CASSQDLAGTGDRETQYF
cdr3_nt: TGCGCCAGCAGCCAAGATCTGGCGGGGACAGGGGATAGGGAGACCCAGTACTTC

v_call: TRBV28
d_call: TRBD1
clone_size: NA
j_call: TRBJ1-1
cdr3_aa: CASSPRGTDEAFF
cdr3_nt: TGTGCCAGCAGTCCAAGGGGGACAGATGAAGCTTTCTTT

v_call: TRBV12-3/TRBV12-4
d_call: NA
clone_size: once
j_call: TRBJ1-6
cdr3_aa: CASSGRMGSPLHF
cdr3_nt: TGTGCCAGCAGTGGGAGAATGGGTTCACCCCTCCACTTT

v_call: TRBV19
d_call: TRBD2
clone_size: NA
j_call: TRBJ2-1
cdr3_aa: CASSIDRGGEQFF
cdr3_nt: TGTGCCAGTAGTATAGATCGGGGGGGTGAGCAGTTCTTC

v_call: TRBV11-2
d_call: TRBD2
clone_size: NA
j_call: TRBJ2-3
cdr3_aa: CASSSMRFGGDTQYF
cdr3_nt: TGTGCCAGCAGCTCCATGAGGTTCGGGGGGGATACGCAGTATTTT

v_call: TRBV6-5
d_call: TRBD2
clone_size: NA
j_call: TRBJ2-1
cdr3_aa: CASRVGLAEYNEQFF
cdr3_nt: TGTGCCAGCAGAGTGGGACTAGCGGAGTACAATGAGCAGTTCTTC

v_call: TRBV2
d_call: TRBD1
clone_size: NA
j_call: TRBJ1-1
cdr3_aa: CASRRQGTTEAFF
cdr3_nt: TGTGCCAGCAGAAGACAGGGGACCACTGAAGCTTTCTTT

v_call: TRBV2
d_call: NA
clone_size: NA
j_call: TRBJ1-1
cdr3_aa: CASSEAQGPTEAFF
cdr3_nt: TGTGCCAGCAGTGAAGCGCAGGGGCCCACTGAAGCTTTCTTT

v_call: TRBV19
d_call: NA
clone_size: NA
j_call: TRBJ2-1
cdr3_aa: CATRIFASVYNEQFF
cdr3_nt: TGTGCCACCCGGATCTTTGCTAGCGTCTACAATGAGCAGTTCTTC

v_call: TRBV11-2
d_call: NA
clone_size: NA
j_call: TRBJ2-7
cdr3_aa: CASSTRTSEQYF
cdr3_nt: TGTGCCAGCAGCACCCGAACTAGCGAGCAGTACTTC

v_call: TRBV21-1
d_call: NA
clone_size: NA
j_call: TRBJ1-3
cdr3_aa: CASSKEGGPIRMRAANTIYF
cdr3_nt: TGTGCCAGCAGCAAAGAGGGGGGGCCCATTAGAATGCGGGCTGCAAACACCATATATTTT

v_call: TRBV7-9
d_call: NA
clone_size: NA
j_call: TRBJ2-7
cdr3_aa: CASSLPVDSTYEQYF
cdr3_nt: TGTGCCAGCAGCCTTCCGGTGGACAGCACCTACGAGCAGTACTTC

v_call: TRBV5-1
d_call: TRBD1
clone_size: few
j_call: TRBJ1-2
cdr3_aa: CASSPQGRISVAGYGYTF
cdr3_nt: TGCGCCAGCAGTCCACAGGGGCGCATATCTGTGGCGGGCTATGGCTACACCTTC

v_call: TRBV6-5
d_call: TRBD1
clone_size: NA
j_call: TRBJ1-6
cdr3_aa: CASTKDRGNSPLHF
cdr3_nt: TGTGCCAGCACCAAGGACAGGGGTAATTCACCCCTCCACTTT

v_call: TRBV2
d_call: TRBD1
clone_size: NA
j_call: TRBJ1-4
cdr3_aa: CASRVDRGTNEKLFF
cdr3_nt: TGTGCCAGCAGGGTCGACAGGGGAACTAATGAAAAACTGTTTTTT

v_call: TRBV5-4
d_call: TRBD1
clone_size: NA
j_call: TRBJ1-2
cdr3_aa: CASSLAGQGNGLTF
cdr3_nt: TGTGCCAGCAGCTTGGCGGGACAGGGGAACGGGCTCACCTTC

v_call: TRBV5-4
d_call: TRBD1
clone_size: once
j_call: TRBJ1-2
cdr3_aa: CVSSPDRASYGYTF
cdr3_nt: TGTGTCAGCAGCCCCGACAGGGCTAGCTATGGCTACACCTTC

v_call: TRBV4-1
d_call: TRBD1
clone_size: NA
j_call: TRBJ2-3
cdr3_aa: CASSRGQATDTQYF
cdr3_nt: TGCGCCAGCAGCCGGGGACAGGCCACAGATACGCAGTATTTT

v_call: TRBV11-2
d_call: TRBD2
clone_size: NA
j_call: TRBJ2-1
cdr3_aa: CASSLSGGDYNEQFF
cdr3_nt: TGTGCCAGCAGCCTTAGCGGGGGGGACTACAATGAGCAGTTCTTC

v_call: TRBV30
d_call: TRBD1
clone_size: NA
j_call: TRBJ1-5
cdr3_aa: CAWTPGGLSQPQHF
cdr3_nt: TGTGCCTGGACCCCAGGGGGGCTAAGTCAGCCCCAGCATTTT

v_call: TRBV19
d_call: NA
clone_size: few
j_call: TRBJ1-6
cdr3_aa: CASSIKAGSSPLHF
cdr3_nt: TGTGCCAGTAGTATCAAGGCAGGCAGTTCACCCCTCCACTTT

v_call: TRBV7-2
d_call: TRBD1
clone_size: once
j_call: TRBJ1-3
cdr3_aa: CASSRDRGGNTIYF
cdr3_nt: TGTGCCAGCAGCCGGGACAGGGGGGGAAACACCATATATTTT

v_call: TRBV6-4
d_call: NA
clone_size: NA
j_call: TRBJ2-1
cdr3_aa: CASRLDSAYNEQFF
cdr3_nt: TGTGCCAGCAGGCTGGACTCGGCCTACAATGAGCAGTTCTTC

v_call: TRBV28
d_call: TRBD2
clone_size: NA
j_call: TRBJ2-4
cdr3_aa: CASSFGGGIAKNIQYF
cdr3_nt: TGTGCCAGCAGTTTTGGGGGAGGGATAGCCAAAAACATTCAGTACTTC

v_call: TRBV28
d_call: TRBD1
clone_size: NA
j_call: TRBJ1-6
cdr3_aa: CASSLLQGTSPLHF
cdr3_nt: TGTGCCAGCAGTTTATTACAGGGGACTTCACCCCTCCACTTT

v_call: TRBV5-1
d_call: NA
clone_size: NA
j_call: TRBJ1-2
cdr3_aa: CASSGGRSDGYTF
cdr3_nt: TGCGCCAGCAGTGGAGGGAGAAGCGATGGCTACACCTTC

v_call: TRBV7-9
d_call: NA
clone_size: NA
j_call: TRBJ1-2
cdr3_aa: CASSSPETGVYGYTF
cdr3_nt: TGTGCCAGCAGCTCCCCGGAGACAGGCGTGTATGGCTACACCTTC

v_call: TRBV14
d_call: TRBD1
clone_size: NA
j_call: TRBJ1-6
cdr3_aa: CASSQRGLAPLHF
cdr3_nt: TGTGCCAGCAGCCAAAGGGGGCTCGCACCCCTCCACTTT

v_call: TRBV27
d_call: NA
clone_size: NA
j_call: TRBJ1-6
cdr3_aa: CASSLSAVVNSPLHF
cdr3_nt: TGTGCCAGCAGTTTATCCGCGGTGGTAAATTCACCCCTCCACTTT

v_call: TRBV13
d_call: TRBD1
clone_size: NA
j_call: TRBJ1-4
cdr3_aa: CASSLARMMDRGNEKLFF
cdr3_nt: TGTGCCAGCAGCTTAGCTCGCATGATGGACAGGGGGAATGAAAAACTGTTTTTT

v_call: TRBV11-1
d_call: NA
clone_size: NA
j_call: TRBJ1-2
cdr3_aa: CASSVTGGTYGYTF
cdr3_nt: TGTGCCAGCAGCGTAACCGGGGGGACCTATGGCTACACCTTC

v_call: TRBV12-5
d_call: TRBD1
clone_size: few
j_call: TRBJ1-5
cdr3_aa: CASGSGQGYQPQHF
cdr3_nt: TGTGCTAGTGGTTCCGGACAGGGCTATCAGCCCCAGCATTTT

v_call: TRBV27
d_call: TRBD2
clone_size: once
j_call: TRBJ2-1
cdr3_aa: CASKSGSILINNEQFF
cdr3_nt: TGTGCCAGTAAAAGCGGGAGCATCCTAATAAACAATGAGCAGTTCTTC

v_call: TRBV4-1
d_call: TRBD1
clone_size: NA
j_call: TRBJ1-2
cdr3_aa: CASSQEQGAYGYTF
cdr3_nt: TGCGCCAGCAGCCAAGAGCAGGGGGCGTATGGCTACACCTTC

v_call: TRBV13
d_call: NA
clone_size: once
j_call: TRBJ2-7
cdr3_aa: CASSLMGGLPSYEQYF
cdr3_nt: TGTGCCAGCAGCTTAATGGGGGGACTGCCCTCCTACGAGCAGTACTTC